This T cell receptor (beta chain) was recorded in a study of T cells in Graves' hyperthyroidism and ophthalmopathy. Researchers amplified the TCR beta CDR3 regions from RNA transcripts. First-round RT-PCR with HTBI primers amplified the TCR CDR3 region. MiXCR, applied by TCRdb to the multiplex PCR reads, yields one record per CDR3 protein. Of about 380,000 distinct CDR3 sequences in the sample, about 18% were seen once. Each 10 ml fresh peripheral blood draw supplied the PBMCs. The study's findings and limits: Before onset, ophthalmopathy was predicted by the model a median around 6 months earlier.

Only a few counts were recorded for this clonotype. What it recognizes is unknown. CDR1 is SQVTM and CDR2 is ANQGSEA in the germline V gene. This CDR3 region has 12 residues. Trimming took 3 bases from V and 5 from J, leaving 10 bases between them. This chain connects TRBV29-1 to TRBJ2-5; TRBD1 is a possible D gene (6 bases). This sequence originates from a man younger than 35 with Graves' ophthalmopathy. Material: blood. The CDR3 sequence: CSVDHQGETQYF. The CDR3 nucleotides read TGCAGCGTTGATCACCAGGGGGAGACCCAGTACTTC.